Listed below are T cell receptor beta chains from one sample, sequenced in a study of T cell responses to AZD1222 COVID-19 vaccine. Here immunoSEQ multiplex PCR was the method, and the copy in TCRdb shows in-frame clones only, minus some. Of around 84,000 clones listed, 88% are singletons. The source material was peripheral blood, sampled on day 0 of AZD1222 vaccination. The receptors shown here come from an adult in good health. Each CDR3 is given with its conserved first and last residue. Fields, in order: J gene, clone size, D gene, V gene, CDR3 DNA, CDR3 protein. A D gene is named only where the DNA matches it firmly. Size is stated for part of the rows, as once, few or many counts, or as a class when the clone is expanded.

j_gene: TRBJ2-7
abundance: -
d_gene: TRBD2
v_gene: TRBV29-1
CDR3nt: TGCAGCGTTGAAGGTGCGGGAGGAGCCGAGCAGTACTTC
CDR3aa: CSVEGAGGAEQYF

j_gene: TRBJ2-3
abundance: -
d_gene: -
v_gene: TRBV12-3/TRBV12-4
CDR3nt: TGTGCCAGCAGCCAAGGAGAACTAGATACGCAGTATTTT
CDR3aa: CASSQGELDTQYF

j_gene: TRBJ2-1
abundance: -
d_gene: -
v_gene: TRBV7-6
CDR3nt: TGTGCCAGCAGCTTGAGGCGGAGCTCCTACAATGAGCAGTTCTTC
CDR3aa: CASSLRRSSYNEQFF

j_gene: TRBJ2-7
abundance: -
d_gene: -
v_gene: TRBV27
CDR3nt: TGTGCCAGCAGTTCCCCAGGTCGGAGAGCCTACGAGCAGTACTTC
CDR3aa: CASSSPGRRAYEQYF

j_gene: TRBJ2-2
abundance: once
d_gene: -
v_gene: TRBV24-1
CDR3nt: TGTGCCACCAGTGATGGAGGGGGAACCGGGGAGCTGTTTTTT
CDR3aa: CATSDGGGTGELFF

j_gene: TRBJ1-1
abundance: -
d_gene: TRBD1
v_gene: TRBV3-1/TRBV3-2
CDR3nt: TGTGCCAGCAGCGTGACAGGGGGCAGGACTGAAGCTTTCTTT
CDR3aa: CASSVTGGRTEAFF

j_gene: TRBJ1-5
abundance: few
d_gene: -
v_gene: TRBV7-2
CDR3nt: TGTGCCAGCAGCGCAACACTGGGCTCCGATCAGCCCCAGCATTTT
CDR3aa: CASSATLGSDQPQHF

j_gene: TRBJ2-7
abundance: -
d_gene: TRBD1
v_gene: TRBV28
CDR3nt: TGTGCCAGCAGCTTATCAGGGGGCTACGAGCAGTACTTC
CDR3aa: CASSLSGGYEQYF

j_gene: TRBJ2-1
abundance: -
d_gene: -
v_gene: TRBV5-1
CDR3nt: TGCGCCAGCAGCTTATCTTTAGCGGCACACAATGAGCAGTTCTTC
CDR3aa: CASSLSLAAHNEQFF

j_gene: TRBJ2-7
abundance: -
d_gene: TRBD2
v_gene: TRBV3-1/TRBV3-2
CDR3nt: TGTGCCAGCAGCCAAAACCGGGGGGAATCCTACGAGCAGTACTTC
CDR3aa: CASSQNRGESYEQYF

j_gene: TRBJ2-3
abundance: -
d_gene: TRBD1
v_gene: TRBV19
CDR3nt: TGTGCCAGTAGGCCGGGACAGGGGGTCCCCGACGATACGCAGTATTTT
CDR3aa: CASRPGQGVPDDTQYF

j_gene: TRBJ1-2
abundance: -
d_gene: TRBD1
v_gene: TRBV6-2/TRBV6-3
CDR3nt: TGTGCCAGCAGTTACCGGGACAGAAGTAGGTATGGCTACACCTTC
CDR3aa: CASSYRDRSRYGYTF

j_gene: TRBJ1-1
abundance: -
d_gene: -
v_gene: TRBV20-1
CDR3nt: TGCAGTGCTAGTCGCAGGGGATCGAACACTGAAGCTTTCTTT
CDR3aa: CSASRRGSNTEAFF

j_gene: TRBJ1-3
abundance: -
d_gene: -
v_gene: TRBV4-2
CDR3nt: TGTGCCAGCAGCCAAGATTTCCAAACTCCGACTGGAAACACCATATATTTT
CDR3aa: CASSQDFQTPTGNTIYF

j_gene: TRBJ1-2
abundance: -
d_gene: -
v_gene: TRBV19
CDR3nt: TGTGCCAGTAGTATTTGGACAGATGGCTACACCTTC
CDR3aa: CASSIWTDGYTF

j_gene: TRBJ2-2
abundance: once
d_gene: TRBD1
v_gene: TRBV6-2/TRBV6-3
CDR3nt: TGTGCCAGCAGTTTCTCCGGGACAGGGGCCACCGGGGAGCTGTTTTTT
CDR3aa: CASSFSGTGATGELFF